This entry is about one T cell receptor (beta chain). Time point: newly diagnosed GD, antithyroid drugs for less than 3 months. The TCR library was made from RNA that had been extracted from PBMCs in TRIzol. There are 16 residues in the CDR3. The germline V gene encodes CDR1 SGDLS and CDR2 YYNGEE. V shed 4 bases and J 5 bases; nucleotides not matched to a gene: 7. The sample is drawn from a study of regulatory T cells in long-lasting Graves disease. According to the study, TCR beta libraries were built with iRepertoire HTBI primers and CDR3-region Arm-PCR. TCRdb analysed the multiplex PCR reads with MiXCR anew, one entry per CDR3 protein. This table has about 620,000 distinct CDR3 sequences, 15% to 20% appearing once. This same sample was also taken into another study, of T cells in Graves' hyperthyroidism and ophthalmopathy.

The source of this sequence is a woman aged 25 to 39 with Graves disease. V gene TRBV9 combines with J gene TRBJ2-2; TRBD2 matches at 11 bases. The sequencing here drew on peripheral blood mononuclear cells (PBMCs), taken at new diagnosis, from a patient treated with antithyroid drugs. CDR3 protein: CASSFTSGRTTGELFF. The CDR3 bases are TGTGCCAGCAGCTTTACTAGCGGGAGAACTACCGGGGAGCTGTTTTTT.